This paragraph reports one TCR beta chain. This sample was included in a study of T cell responses to AZD1222 COVID-19 vaccine. Only in-frame clones appear in the TCRdb table, and some are missing; sequencing was by immunoSEQ multiplex PCR. The repertoire includes 210,000 or so clones, approximately 94% of them detected once, and 1% sits in the top ten. The sample here was peripheral blood, taken on day 0 of MenACWY control vaccination. The receptor was derived from an adult in good health.

CDR3 DNA sequence: TGTGCCAGCAGTTCCGGACAGGGAGGCCCCACTATAGAGCAGTACTTC. Protein sequence: CASSSGQGGPTIEQYF. The chain is built from TRBV28 and TRBJ2-7, with TRBD1 matching 8 bases. Germline lookup yields CDR1 MDHEN and CDR2 SYDVKM. There are 16 residues in the CDR3. Trimming cost V 4 bases and J 7 bases; bases outside gene matches: 15.